This T cell receptor (beta chain) emerged from a study of cytomegalovirus exposure and HLA in healthy donors. Findings of the study overall: The tendency of first-cohort TCR clusters to co-occur in the roughly 120 validation repertoires was the finding of a later analysis. Researchers reported that three CMV-associated chains were confirmed in vitro as CMV antigen-specific. Using the classifier, cytomegalovirus status was reportedly diagnosed with high specificity and sensitivity.

The table came from immunoSEQ multiplex PCR; TCRdb's copy has only in-frame clones and leaves some out. The profile shows 150,000 to 200,000 clones, 95% to 97% of them singletons. Of note for this clone: The antigen is not known.

Germline V gene data show CDR1 as SGDLS and CDR2 as YYNGEE. The CDR3 is 15 amino acids. Trimming took off 0 bases at V and 1 base at J, with 10 bases between the two ends. The specimen sequenced was PBMCs. The origin of this receptor is a woman aged 18-29 years in good health and CMV-seronegative. This sequence joins TRBV9 and TRBJ1-1; D gene ambiguous. CDR3 sequence: CASSVAGGGNTEAFF. The CDR3 DNA sequence: TGTGCCAGCAGCGTAGCTGGAGGCGGGAACACTGAAGCTTTCTTT.